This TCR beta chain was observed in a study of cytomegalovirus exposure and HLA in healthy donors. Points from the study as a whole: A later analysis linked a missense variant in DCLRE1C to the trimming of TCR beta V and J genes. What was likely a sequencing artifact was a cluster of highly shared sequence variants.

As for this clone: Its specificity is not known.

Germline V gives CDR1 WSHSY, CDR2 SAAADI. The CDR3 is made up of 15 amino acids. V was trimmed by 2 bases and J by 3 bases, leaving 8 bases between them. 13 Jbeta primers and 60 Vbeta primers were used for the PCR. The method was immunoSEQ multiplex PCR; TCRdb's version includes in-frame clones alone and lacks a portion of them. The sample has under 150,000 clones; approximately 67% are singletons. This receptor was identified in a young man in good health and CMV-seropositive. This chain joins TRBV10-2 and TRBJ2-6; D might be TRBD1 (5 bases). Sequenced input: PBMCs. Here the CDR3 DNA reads TGCGCCAGCAGTGAGAAAGGGGATGGGGCCAACGTCCTGACTTTC. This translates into CASSEKGDGANVLTF.